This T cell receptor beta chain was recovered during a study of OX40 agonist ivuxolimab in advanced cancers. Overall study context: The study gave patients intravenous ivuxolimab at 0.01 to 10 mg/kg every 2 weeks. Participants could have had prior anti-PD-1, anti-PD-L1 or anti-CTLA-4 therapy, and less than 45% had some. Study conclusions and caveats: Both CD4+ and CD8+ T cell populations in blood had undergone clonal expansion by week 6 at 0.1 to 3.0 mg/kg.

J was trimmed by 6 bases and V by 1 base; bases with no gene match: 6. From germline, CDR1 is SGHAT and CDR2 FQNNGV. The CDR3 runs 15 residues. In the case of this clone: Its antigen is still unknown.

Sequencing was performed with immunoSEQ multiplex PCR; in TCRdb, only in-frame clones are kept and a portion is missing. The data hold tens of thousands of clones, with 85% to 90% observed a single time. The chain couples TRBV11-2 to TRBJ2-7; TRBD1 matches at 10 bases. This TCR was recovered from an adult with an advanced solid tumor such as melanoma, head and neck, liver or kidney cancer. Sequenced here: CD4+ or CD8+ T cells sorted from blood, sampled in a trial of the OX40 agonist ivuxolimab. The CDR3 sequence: CASSLGRGTGAEQYF. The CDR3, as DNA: TGTGCCAGCAGCTTAGGGAGGGGGACAGGGGCCGAGCAGTACTTC.